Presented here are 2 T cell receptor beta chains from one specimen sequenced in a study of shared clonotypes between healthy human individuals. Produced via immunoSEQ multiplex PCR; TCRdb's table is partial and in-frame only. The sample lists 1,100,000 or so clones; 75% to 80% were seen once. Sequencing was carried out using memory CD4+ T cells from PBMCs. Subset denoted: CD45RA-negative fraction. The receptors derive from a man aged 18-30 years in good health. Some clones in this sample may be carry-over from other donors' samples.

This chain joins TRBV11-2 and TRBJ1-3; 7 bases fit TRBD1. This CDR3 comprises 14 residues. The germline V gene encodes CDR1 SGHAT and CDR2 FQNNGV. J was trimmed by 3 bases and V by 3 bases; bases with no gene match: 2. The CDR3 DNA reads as TGTGCCAGCAGCTTCCGACAGGGTGGAAACACCATATATTTT. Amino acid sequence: CASSFRQGGNTIYF.

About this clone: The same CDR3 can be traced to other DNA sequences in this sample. Written as DNA, the CDR3 is TGTGCCAGCAGCGTAGACCACACAGATACGCAGTATTTT. Translation gives CASSVDHTDTQYF. The rearrangement links TRBV9 to TRBJ2-3; D uncertain. The CDR3 runs to 13 residues. Trimming stripped 0 bases from V and 2 bases from J, with 4 bases between. Germline CDR1 reads SGDLS; CDR2 reads YYNGEE.